This T cell receptor (beta chain) was sequenced in a study of OX40 agonist ivuxolimab in advanced cancers. Looking at the study overall: Patients achieving partial responses numbered three: one hepatocellular carcinoma case and two cutaneous melanoma cases.

General study results and limits: Some of the lowest clonal expansion was seen in partial responders at 0.1-3.0 mg/kg. Low normalized T-cell clonal expansion was also seen in some nonresponders.

Notes on this clone: The antigen is undetermined.

After removal of 0 bases from V and 5 bases from J, the junction contained 6 bases not matched to a gene. Germline values: CDR1 SGHRS, CDR2 YFSETQ. The CDR3 totals 17 residues. Patients with a history of autoimmune disease or on systemic immunosuppression were excluded. This table comes from immunoSEQ multiplex PCR, and its TCRdb copy is limited to in-frame clones, with some not included. The table records some 95,000 clones, approximately 85% of them present only once. The sequence came from an adult with an advanced solid tumor such as melanoma, head and neck, liver or kidney cancer. The V gene is TRBV5-1, the J gene TRBJ2-3; 13 bases are a match to TRBD2. Sequenced here: CD4+ or CD8+ T cells sorted from blood, sampled in a trial of the OX40 agonist ivuxolimab. The CDR3: CASSLAGLAGVGDTQYF. CDR3 in DNA: TGCGCCAGCAGCTTGGCCGGACTAGCGGGAGTTGGAGATACGCAGTATTTT.